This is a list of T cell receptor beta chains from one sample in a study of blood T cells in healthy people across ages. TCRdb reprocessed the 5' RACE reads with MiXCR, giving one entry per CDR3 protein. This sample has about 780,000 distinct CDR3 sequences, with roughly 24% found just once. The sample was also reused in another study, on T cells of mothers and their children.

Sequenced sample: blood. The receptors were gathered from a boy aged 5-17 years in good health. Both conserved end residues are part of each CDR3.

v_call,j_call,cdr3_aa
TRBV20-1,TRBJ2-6,CSARDPSSGANVLTF
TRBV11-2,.,CASSPTWTGGVLTQYF
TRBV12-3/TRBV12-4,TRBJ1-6,CASSSRGRGGSPLHF
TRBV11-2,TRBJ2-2,CASSHIRGPNTGELFF
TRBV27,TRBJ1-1,CASREGSLNTEAFF
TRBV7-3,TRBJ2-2,CASSFGQVGTGELFF
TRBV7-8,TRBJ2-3,CAKGPLGTDTQYF
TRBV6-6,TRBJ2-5,CASSYFGTSGEETQYF
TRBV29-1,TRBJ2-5,CSVVSGTETQYF
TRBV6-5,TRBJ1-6,CASSYGPGQYNSPLHF
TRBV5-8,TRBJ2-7,CASSSGTRLGSYEQYF
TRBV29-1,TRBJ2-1,CSAERQGHNEQFF
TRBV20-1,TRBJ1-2,CSARRVNRGVANYGYTF
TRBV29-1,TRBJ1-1,CSVEGGDTSEAFF
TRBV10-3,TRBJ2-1,CATASGYDYNEQFF
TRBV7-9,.,CASSASEVLSYEQYF
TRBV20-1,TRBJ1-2,CSARGEGDYGYTF
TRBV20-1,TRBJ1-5,CSASWGGSMSNQPQHF
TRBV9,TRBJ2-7,CASSVGVMDGGEQYF
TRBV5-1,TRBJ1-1,CASSLGRGGTEAFF
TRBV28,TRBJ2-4,CASSSHGSNQNIQYF
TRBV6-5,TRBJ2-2,CASSTRYTNTGELFF
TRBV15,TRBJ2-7,CATSRVSPGYEQYF
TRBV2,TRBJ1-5,CAQDLGRDNQPQHF
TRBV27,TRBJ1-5,CASSPRPGGNQPQHF
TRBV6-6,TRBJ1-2,CASSDGTLHSYTF
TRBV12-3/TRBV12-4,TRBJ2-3,CASSLADTGLKGDTQYF
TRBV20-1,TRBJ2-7,CSAGDRSYEQYF
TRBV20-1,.,CSARGGGAYNEQFF
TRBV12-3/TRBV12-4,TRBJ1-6,CASSTHSPLHF
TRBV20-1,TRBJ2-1,CSARERRLAGLRNEQFF
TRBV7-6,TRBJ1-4,CASSRQALNEKLFF
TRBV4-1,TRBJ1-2,CASSQVEGNDGYTF
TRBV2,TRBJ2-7,CASSDNLRDGRYF
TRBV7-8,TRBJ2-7,CASSLNQGPSYEQYF
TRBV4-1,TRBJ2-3,CASSQTTSTDTQYF
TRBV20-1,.,CSAPPRVHEQFF
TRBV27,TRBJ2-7,CASSYPDGQYF
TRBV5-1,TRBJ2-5,CASSSGLRYQETQYF
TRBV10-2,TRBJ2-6,CASIADSGANVLTF
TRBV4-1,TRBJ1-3,CASSHREGAAGNTIYF
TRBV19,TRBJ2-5,CASSSTGTEVRTQYF
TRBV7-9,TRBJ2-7,CASSFRGRYYEQYF
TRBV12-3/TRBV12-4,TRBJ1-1,CASSLWGGMNTEAFF
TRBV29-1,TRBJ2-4,CSVGWEGANIQYF
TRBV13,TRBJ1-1,CASSSGETTEAFF
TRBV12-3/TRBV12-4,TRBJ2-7,CASSLLGPYEQYF
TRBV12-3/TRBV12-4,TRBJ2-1,CASRGTGELNEQFF
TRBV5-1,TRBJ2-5,CASSLNRGLETQYF